Given below is one T cell receptor beta chain in context. Its antigen remains unknown. The donors (healthy individuals) were bone marrow donors. This CDR3 region has 13 residues. V lost 0 bases and J lost 3, with 6 bases in between. CDR1 MNHEY and CDR2 SMNVEV come from the germline V gene (reference sequence). The data belong to a study of cytomegalovirus exposure and HLA in healthy donors. Findings and caveats of the study: A later analysis appeared to link common viral pathogens to several of the most significant clusters. The Asian-associated ancestry cluster reportedly had fewer N-insertions than the roughly 720-donor mean in a later analysis.

Primers included in the PCR were 60 Vbeta and 13 Jbeta primers. Using immunoSEQ multiplex PCR, the repertoire was profiled, and TCRdb retains in-frame clones only, with some absent. The sample records under 150,000 clones, 65% to 90% being singletons. The V gene is TRBV27, the J gene TRBJ2-7; possibly TRBD2 for D (5 bases). This sequence was found in a middle-aged man in good health and CMV-seronegative. Sequencing was performed on PBMCs. The DNA for the CDR3 is TGTGCCAGCAGTTTATCAGGGAGCTACGAGCAGTACTTC. Protein product: CASSLSGSYEQYF.